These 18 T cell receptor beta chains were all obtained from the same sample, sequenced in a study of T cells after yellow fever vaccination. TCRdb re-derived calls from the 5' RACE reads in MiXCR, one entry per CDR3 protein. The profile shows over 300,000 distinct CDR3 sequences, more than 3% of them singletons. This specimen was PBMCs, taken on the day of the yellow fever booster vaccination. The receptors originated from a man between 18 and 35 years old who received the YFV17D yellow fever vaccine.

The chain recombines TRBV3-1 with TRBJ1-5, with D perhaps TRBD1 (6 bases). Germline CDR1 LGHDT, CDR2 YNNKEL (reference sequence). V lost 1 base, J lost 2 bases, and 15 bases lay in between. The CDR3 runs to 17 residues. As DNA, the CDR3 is TGTGCCAGCAGCCAAGCGACAGGCCGTGGAGGCAATCAGCCCCAGCATTTT. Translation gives CASSQATGRGGNQPQHF.

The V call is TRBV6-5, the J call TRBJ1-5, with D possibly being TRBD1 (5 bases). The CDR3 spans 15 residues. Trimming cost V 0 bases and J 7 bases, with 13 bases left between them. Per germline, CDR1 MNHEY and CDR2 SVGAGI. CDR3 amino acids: CASSYSGDPFQPQHF. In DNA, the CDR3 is TGTGCCAGCAGTTACTCGGGGGACCCCTTCCAGCCCCAGCATTTT.

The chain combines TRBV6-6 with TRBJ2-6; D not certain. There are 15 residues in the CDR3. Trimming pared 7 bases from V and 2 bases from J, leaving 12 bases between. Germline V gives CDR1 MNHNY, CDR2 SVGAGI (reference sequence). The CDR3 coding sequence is TGTGCCAGCATTGCAACCTTAACTGGGGCCAACGTCCTGACTTTC. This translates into CASIATLTGANVLTF.

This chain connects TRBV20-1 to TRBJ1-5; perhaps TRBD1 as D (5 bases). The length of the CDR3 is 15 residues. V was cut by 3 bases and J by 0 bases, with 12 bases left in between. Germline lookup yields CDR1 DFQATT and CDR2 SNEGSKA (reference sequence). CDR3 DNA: TGCAGTGCTAGGCGGACACTCCTTAGCAATCAGCCCCAGCATTTT. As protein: CSARRTLLSNQPQHF.

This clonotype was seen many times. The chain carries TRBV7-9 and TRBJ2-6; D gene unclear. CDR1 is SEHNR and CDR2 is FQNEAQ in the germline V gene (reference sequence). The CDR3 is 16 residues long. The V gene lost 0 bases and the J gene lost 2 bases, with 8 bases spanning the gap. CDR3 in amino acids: CASSLAVKAGANVLTF. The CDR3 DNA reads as TGTGCCAGCAGCTTAGCCGTAAAAGCTGGGGCCAACGTCCTGACTTTC.

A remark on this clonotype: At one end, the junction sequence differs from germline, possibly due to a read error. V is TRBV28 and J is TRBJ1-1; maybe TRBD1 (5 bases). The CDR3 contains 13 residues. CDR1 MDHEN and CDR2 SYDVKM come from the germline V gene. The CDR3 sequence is CASSSQVGTEGFF. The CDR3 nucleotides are TGTGCCAGCAGCTCACAGGTGGGCACTGAAGGTTTCTTT. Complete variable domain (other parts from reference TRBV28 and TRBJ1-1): DVKVTQSSRYLVKRTGEKVFLECVQDMDHENMFWYRQDPGLGLRLIYFSYDVKMKEKGDIPEGYSVSREKKERFSLILESASTNQTSMYLCASSSQVGTEGFFGQGTRLTVV.

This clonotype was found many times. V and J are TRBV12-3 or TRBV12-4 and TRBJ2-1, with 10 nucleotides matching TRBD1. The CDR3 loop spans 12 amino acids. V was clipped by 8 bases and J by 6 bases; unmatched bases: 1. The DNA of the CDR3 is TGTGCCAGCCGGGACAGGGGCAATGAGCAGTTCTTC. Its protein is CASRDRGNEQFF.

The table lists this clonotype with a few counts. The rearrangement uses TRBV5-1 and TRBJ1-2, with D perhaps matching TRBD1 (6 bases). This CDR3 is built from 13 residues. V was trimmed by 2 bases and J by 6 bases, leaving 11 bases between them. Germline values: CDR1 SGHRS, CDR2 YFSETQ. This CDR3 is CASSFGGADGYTF. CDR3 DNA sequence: TGCGCCAGCAGCTTCGGGGGGGCGGATGGCTACACCTTC.

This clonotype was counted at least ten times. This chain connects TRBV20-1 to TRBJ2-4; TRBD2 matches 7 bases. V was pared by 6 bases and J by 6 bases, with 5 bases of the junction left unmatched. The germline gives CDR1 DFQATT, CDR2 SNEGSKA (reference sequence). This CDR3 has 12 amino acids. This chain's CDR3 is CSARGEGNIQYF. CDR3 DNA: TGCAGTGCCCGAGGGGAGGGAAACATTCAGTACTTC.

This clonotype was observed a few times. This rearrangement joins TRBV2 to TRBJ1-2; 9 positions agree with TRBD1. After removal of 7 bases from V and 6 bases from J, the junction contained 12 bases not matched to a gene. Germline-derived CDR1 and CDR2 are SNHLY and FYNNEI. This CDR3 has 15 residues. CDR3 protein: CASNANRGRFDGYTF. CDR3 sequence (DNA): TGTGCCAGCAACGCTAACAGGGGGCGGTTTGATGGCTACACCTTC.

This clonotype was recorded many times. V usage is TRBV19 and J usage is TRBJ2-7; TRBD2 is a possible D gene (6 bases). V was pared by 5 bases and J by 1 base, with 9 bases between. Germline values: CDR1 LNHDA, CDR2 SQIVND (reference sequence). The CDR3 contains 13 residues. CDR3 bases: TGTGCCAGTAGTGGGACTCCTTCCTACGAGCAGTACTTC. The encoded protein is CASSGTPSYEQYF.

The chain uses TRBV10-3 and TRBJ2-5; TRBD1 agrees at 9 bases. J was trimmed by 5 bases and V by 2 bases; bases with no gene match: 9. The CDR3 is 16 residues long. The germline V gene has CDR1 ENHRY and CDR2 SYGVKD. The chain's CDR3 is CAISEGQGSSKETQYF. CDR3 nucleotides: TGTGCCATCAGTGAGGGACAGGGGAGTAGTAAGGAGACCCAGTACTTC.

As DNA, the CDR3 is TGTGCCAGCAGTCCTAGCGGGGATTACAATGAGCAGTTCTTC. It translates to CASSPSGDYNEQFF. The chain carries TRBV6-2 or TRBV6-3 and TRBJ2-1, with 9 bases fitting TRBD2. CDR1 MNHEY and CDR2 SVGEGT come from the germline V gene. J was trimmed by 4 bases and V by 5 bases; bases with no gene match: 3. The CDR3 is made up of 14 amino acids.

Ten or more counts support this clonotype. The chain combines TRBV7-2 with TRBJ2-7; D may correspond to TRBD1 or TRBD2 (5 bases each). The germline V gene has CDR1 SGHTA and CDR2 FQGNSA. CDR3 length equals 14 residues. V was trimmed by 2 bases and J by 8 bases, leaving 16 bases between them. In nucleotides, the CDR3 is TGTGCCAGCAGCTTAACAGGTTGGGGGACCCAGCAGTACGTC. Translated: CASSLTGWGTQQYV.

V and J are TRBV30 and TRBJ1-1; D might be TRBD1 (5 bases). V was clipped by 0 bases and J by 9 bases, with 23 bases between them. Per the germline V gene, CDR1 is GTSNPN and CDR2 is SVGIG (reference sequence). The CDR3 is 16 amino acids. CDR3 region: CAWSVRGAIPPPQAFF. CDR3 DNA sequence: TGTGCCTGGAGTGTTCGGGGCGCGATCCCCCCCCCTCAAGCTTTCTTT.

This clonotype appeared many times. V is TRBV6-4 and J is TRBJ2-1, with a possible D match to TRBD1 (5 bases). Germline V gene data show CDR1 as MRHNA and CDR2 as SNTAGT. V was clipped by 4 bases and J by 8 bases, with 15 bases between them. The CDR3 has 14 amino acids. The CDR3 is CASSVGATADEQFF. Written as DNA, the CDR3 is TGTGCCAGCAGTGTAGGGGCCACTGCCGATGAGCAGTTCTTC.

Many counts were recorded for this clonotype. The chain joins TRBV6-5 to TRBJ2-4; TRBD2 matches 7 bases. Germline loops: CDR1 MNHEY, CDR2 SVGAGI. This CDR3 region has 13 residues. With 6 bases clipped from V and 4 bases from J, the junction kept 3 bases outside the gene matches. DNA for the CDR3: TGTGCCAGCAGGGGGGGGTCAAAAAACATTCAGTACTTC. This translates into CASRGGSKNIQYF.

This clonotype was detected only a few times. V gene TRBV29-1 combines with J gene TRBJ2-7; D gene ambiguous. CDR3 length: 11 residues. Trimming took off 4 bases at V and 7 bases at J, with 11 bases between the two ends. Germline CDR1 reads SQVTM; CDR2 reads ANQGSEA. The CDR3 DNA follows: TGCAGCGTTGTAAGGGTAAATGAGCAGTACTTC. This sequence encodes CSVVRVNEQYF.